This passage covers 21 T cell receptor beta chains from one sample sequenced in a study of T cell responses to AZD1222 COVID-19 vaccine. Some clones are missing from TCRdb's copy, which holds only in-frame ones; the method was immunoSEQ multiplex PCR. The sample carries about 55,000 clones, 89% recorded once. The source was peripheral blood, collected on day 0 of AZD1222 vaccination. The receptors were sampled from an adult in good health.

This clone was seen a single time. The chain uses TRBV27 and TRBJ2-7; D is tentatively TRBD1 or TRBD2 (7 bases each). V was cut by 4 bases and J by 5 bases, with 15 bases left in between. The CDR3 is 14 amino acids. The V gene's germline CDR1 is MNHEY and CDR2 SMNVEV (reference sequence). CDR3 protein: CASSWARGGDEQYF. As DNA, the CDR3 is TGTGCCAGCAGTTGGGCCAGGGGGGGCGACGAGCAGTACTTC.

CDR3: CASSPFTTNEKLFF. Here the CDR3 DNA reads TGTGCCAGCAGCCCTTTCACGACTAATGAAAAACTGTTTTTT. The gene calls are TRBV28 and TRBJ1-4; unclear D gene. Germline CDR1 reads MDHEN; CDR2 reads SYDVKM. Trimming removed 6 bases from V and 2 bases from J, with 10 bases in between. This CDR3 region has 14 residues. Together with reference TRBV28 and TRBJ1-4, the CDR3 gives the full variable domain: DVKVTQSSRYLVKRTGEKVFLECVQDMDHENMFWYRQDPGLGLRLIYFSYDVKMKEKGDIPEGYSVSREKKERFSLILESASTNQTSMYLCASSPFTTNEKLFFGSGTQLSVL.

The V call is TRBV5-1, the J call TRBJ2-5, with 7 bases matching TRBD1. Germline V gene data show CDR1 as SGHRS and CDR2 as YFSETQ. CDR3 length: 13 amino acids. The ends lost 4 bases at V and 3 bases at J; junction bases unmatched: 3. The DNA for the CDR3 is TGCGCCAGCAGCATCGGGACAGAAGAGACCCAGTACTTC. Translating it yields CASSIGTEETQYF. Based on the CDR3 plus reference TRBV5-1 and TRBJ2-5, the full variable domain is KAGVTQTPRYLIKTRGQQVTLSCSPISGHRSVSWYQQTPGQGLQFLFEYFSETQRNKGNFPGRFSGRQFSNSRSEMNVSTLELGDSALYLCASSIGTEETQYFGPGTRLLVL.

This chain uses TRBV18 with TRBJ2-3; TRBD2 matches 9 bases. CDR1 is KGHSH and CDR2 is LQKENI in the germline V gene. This CDR3 comprises 15 residues. Trimming removed 6 bases from V and 3 bases from J; junction bases left unmatched: 7. CDR3 in DNA: TGTGCCAGCTCGCTCATTAGCGGGAGAACAGATACGCAGTATTTT. It translates to CASSLISGRTDTQYF. The whole variable domain, filled in from reference TRBV18 and TRBJ2-3, reads NAGVMQNPRHLVRRRGQEARLRCSPMKGHSHVYWYRQLPEEGLKFMVYLQKENIIDESGMPKERFSAEFPKEGPSILRIQQVVRGDSAAYFCASSLISGRTDTQYFGPGTRLTVL.

In its sample, this clone was seen once. In DNA, the CDR3 is TGTGCCAGCAGCTTAAGGCCTAGCGGGGGCACCGGGGAGCTGTTTTTT. This encodes CASSLRPSGGTGELFF. The gene calls are TRBV7-9 and TRBJ2-2; 10 positions match TRBD2. CDR1 SEHNR and CDR2 FQNEAQ come from the germline V gene (reference sequence). The CDR3 is 16 residues long. The trim removed 2 bases at V and 4 bases at J, leaving 4 bases unmatched.

CDR3 region: CASRGGGLAAYNEQFF. The CDR3 region has the DNA TGTGCCAGCAGGGGTGGCGGGCTAGCGGCCTACAATGAGCAGTTCTTC. The chain has TRBV5-4 and TRBJ2-1; 7 bases map to TRBD2. The CDR3 runs to 16 residues. The V and J ends lost 5 bases and 2 bases, in that order; junction bases with no gene match: 10. Germline CDR1 SGHNT, CDR2 YYREEE (reference sequence).

The gene calls are TRBV6-5 and TRBJ1-6, with TRBD1 matching over 8 bases. The CDR3 consists of 15 residues. Losses at the gene ends were 5 bases for V and 10 bases for J; bases not matched to a gene: 10. The germline V gene encodes CDR1 MNHEY and CDR2 SVGAGI. The CDR3: CASSPITGGGSPLHF. CDR3 DNA: TGTGCCAGCAGTCCAATTACAGGGGGAGGGTCACCCCTCCACTTT.

This clone was observed once. In DNA form, the CDR3 reads TGTGCCAGCAGGTCGGTGGGCGGTAATTCACCCCTCCACTTT. Encoded protein: CASRSVGGNSPLHF. This chain uses TRBV6-5 with TRBJ1-6, with D hard to call. This CDR3 has 14 residues. Germline V lookup: CDR1 MNHEY, CDR2 SVGAGI. Trimming pared 6 bases from V and 6 bases from J, leaving 12 bases between.

This clone was seen once. J is TRBJ1-2 and V is TRBV27; D gene ambiguous. The CDR3 consists of 15 residues. Trimming took 1 base from V and 0 from J, leaving 9 bases between them. Per germline, CDR1 MNHEY and CDR2 SMNVEV (reference sequence). The CDR3 loop is CASSLYSTANYGYTF. In DNA form, the CDR3 reads TGTGCCAGCAGTTTATACAGCACTGCTAACTATGGCTACACCTTC.

This sequence joins TRBV5-1 and TRBJ1-4; weak D call: TRBD1 (5 bases). Trimming pared 4 bases from V and 2 bases from J, leaving 12 bases between. The V gene's germline CDR1 is SGHRS and CDR2 YFSETQ. This CDR3 is built from 15 residues. In nucleotides, the CDR3 is TGCGCCAGCAGCGAGGGGCCGCTCACTAATGAAAAACTGTTTTTT. Protein: CASSEGPLTNEKLFF.

The chain has TRBV6-5 and TRBJ1-1; possible D gene TRBD1, 6 bases. The CDR3 extends over 13 amino acids. The V and J ends lost 4 bases and 2 bases respectively, with 8 bases between them. The germline CDR1 and CDR2 sequences are MNHEY and SVGAGI. DNA of the CDR3: TGTGCCAGCAGTTCCAGGGGAAACACTGAAGCTTTCTTT. Translating it yields CASSSRGNTEAFF.

This chain uses TRBV18 with TRBJ1-2; D remains unclear. Per germline, CDR1 KGHSH and CDR2 LQKENI. The CDR3 covers 14 residues. V was clipped by 1 base and J by 6 bases, with 12 bases between them. The chain's CDR3 is CASSPQSAANGYTF. The CDR3 DNA follows: TGTGCCAGCTCACCACAGTCGGCAGCTAATGGCTACACCTTC.

J is TRBJ2-4 and V is TRBV27; possibly TRBD1 for D (5 bases). V gave up 5 bases and J gave up 9 bases, with 17 bases separating them. Germline V CDR1 and CDR2: MNHEY, SMNVEV (reference sequence). The CDR3 spans 14 residues. DNA for the CDR3: TGTGCCAGCAGTACGCAAGTGGGGCAAACCATTCAGTACTTC. Protein sequence: CASSTQVGQTIQYF.

This clone was detected a few times. The chain uses TRBV5-1 and TRBJ2-1; 14 nucleotides align to TRBD2. Germline V gives CDR1 SGHRS, CDR2 YFSETQ. After removal of 3 bases from V and 9 bases from J, the junction contained 8 bases not matched to a gene. The CDR3 sequence is 16 residues long. DNA of the CDR3: TGCGCCAGCAGCTCGGGGACTAGCGGGAGTTACGGTGAGCAGTTCTTC. Amino acid sequence: CASSSGTSGSYGEQFF. The entire variable domain, with the rest obtained from reference TRBV5-1 and TRBJ2-1, is as follows: KAGVTQTPRYLIKTRGQQVTLSCSPISGHRSVSWYQQTPGQGLQFLFEYFSETQRNKGNFPGRFSGRQFSNSRSEMNVSTLELGDSALYLCASSSGTSGSYGEQFFGPGTRLTVL.

DNA of the CDR3: TGTGCCTGGAGCCGACAGGGGGCCTACGAGCAGTACTTC. It is translated as CAWSRQGAYEQYF. The rearrangement links TRBV30 to TRBJ2-7; 9 bases match TRBD1. V lost 3 bases to trimming and J lost 2 bases; unmatched junction nucleotides: 2. The germline V gene has CDR1 GTSNPN and CDR2 SVGIG (reference sequence). This CDR3 comprises 13 residues.

In DNA, the CDR3 is TGCGCCAGCAGCTTGTGGGGAAGACTAGCGGGAGGTGAAGAGACCCAGTACTTC. Translation: CASSLWGRLAGGEETQYF. The chain is built from TRBV5-1 and TRBJ2-5, with 13 bases that match TRBD2. This CDR3 has 18 residues. Germline V gene lookup returns CDR1 SGHRS and CDR2 YFSETQ. Germline trimming cut 1 base from V and 3 bases from J; bases unmatched to any gene: 9.

V is TRBV7-9 and J is TRBJ1-6; D unresolved. The CDR3 spans 15 residues. The germline gives CDR1 SEHNR, CDR2 FQNEAQ (reference sequence). The V gene lost 5 bases and the J gene lost 10 bases, with 18 bases spanning the gap. CDR3 protein: CASSPYGALGSPLHF. As DNA, the CDR3 is TGTGCCAGCAGCCCGTACGGCGCTCTCGGATCACCCCTCCACTTT.

V and J are TRBV2 and TRBJ2-7; D is possibly TRBD1 or TRBD2 (5 bases each). Per germline, CDR1 SNHLY and CDR2 FYNNEI. The CDR3 spans 13 residues. V dropped 7 bases and J dropped 3 bases, with 13 bases sitting between them. The CDR3 DNA follows: TGTGCCAGCAACCAGGGAGCCTTCTACGAGCAGTACTTC. This translates into CASNQGAFYEQYF.

The V and J genes are TRBV24-1 and TRBJ2-5; the D is unclear. The CDR3 is made up of 13 amino acids. The germline V gene encodes CDR1 KGHDR and CDR2 SFDVKD. Trimming pared 4 bases from V and 0 bases from J, leaving 5 bases between. In DNA form, the CDR3 reads TGTGCCACCAGTGAGGGGTACCAAGAGACCCAGTACTTC. This sequence encodes CATSEGYQETQYF.

The chain combines TRBV28 with TRBJ1-4; TRBD1 might be the D (5 bases). The V and J ends lost 5 bases and 8 bases respectively, with 21 bases between them. The CDR3 loop spans 16 amino acids. Germline values: CDR1 MDHEN, CDR2 SYDVKM. Here the CDR3 reads CASSPYLGGVGEKLFF. CDR3 DNA sequence: TGTGCCAGCAGTCCATACCTGGGGGGGGTTGGAGAAAAACTGTTTTTT.

The rearrangement joins TRBV24-1 to TRBJ2-2, with D maybe TRBD1 (6 bases). Between the trimmed V and J ends, which lost 3 bases and 2 bases, there was a span of 12 bases. Germline loops: CDR1 KGHDR, CDR2 SFDVKD. This CDR3 region has 16 residues. The CDR3 loop reads CATSDPPDSNTGELFF. Written as DNA, the CDR3 is TGTGCCACCAGTGATCCCCCGGACAGCAACACCGGGGAGCTGTTTTTT.